This TCR beta chain came from a study of blood T cells in healthy people across ages. This clonotype was observed a few times. The second PCR ran roughly 7 to 12 cycles with a sample-barcoded 5' primer and J-beta primers. TCRdb recomputed calls from the 5' RACE reads with MiXCR, one row per CDR3 protein. The sample yields about 1.4 million distinct CDR3 sequences, approximately 59% seen once. Germline loops: CDR1 SQVTM, CDR2 ANQGSEA. This CDR3 is 13 amino acids long. The chain is built from TRBV29-1 and TRBJ2-4; D possibly corresponds to TRBD2 (6 bases). The J call could be wrong; TRBJ2-7 is a better fit for the DNA end. The sequenced material came from blood. This sequence was found in a man aged 18 to 35 in good health. This CDR3 is CSVVRGSDYEQYF. Written as DNA, the CDR3 is TGCAGCGTTGTGCGGGGCTCCGACTACGAGCAGTACTTC.